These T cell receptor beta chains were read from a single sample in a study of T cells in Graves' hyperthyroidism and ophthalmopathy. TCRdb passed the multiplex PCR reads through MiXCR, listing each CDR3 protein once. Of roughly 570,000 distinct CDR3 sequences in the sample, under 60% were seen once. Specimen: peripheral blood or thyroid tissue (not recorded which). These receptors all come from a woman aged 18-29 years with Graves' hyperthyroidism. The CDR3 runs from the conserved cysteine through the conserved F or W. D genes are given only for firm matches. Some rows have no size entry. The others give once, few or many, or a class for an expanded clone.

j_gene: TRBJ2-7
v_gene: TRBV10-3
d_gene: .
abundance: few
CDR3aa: CAISEWAALSDNEQYF

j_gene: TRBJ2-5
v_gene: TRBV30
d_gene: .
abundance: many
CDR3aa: CAWSGPQETQYF

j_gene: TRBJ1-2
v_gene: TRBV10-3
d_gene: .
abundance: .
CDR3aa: CAISAGAANYGYTF

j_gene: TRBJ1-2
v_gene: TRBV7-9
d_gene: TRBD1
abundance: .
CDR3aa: CASSWGTGNYGYTF

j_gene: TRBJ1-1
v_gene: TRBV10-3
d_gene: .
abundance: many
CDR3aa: CAISETGQNTEAFF

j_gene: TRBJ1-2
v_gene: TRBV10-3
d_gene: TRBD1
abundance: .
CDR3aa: CAISTDRVGNNYGYTF

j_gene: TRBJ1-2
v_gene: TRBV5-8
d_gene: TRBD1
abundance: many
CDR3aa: CASSANTDRGLYGYTF

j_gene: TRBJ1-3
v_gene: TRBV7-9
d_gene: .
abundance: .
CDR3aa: CANSVGGVGAGNTIYF

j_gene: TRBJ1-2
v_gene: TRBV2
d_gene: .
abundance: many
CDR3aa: CASRRTPAYGYGYTF

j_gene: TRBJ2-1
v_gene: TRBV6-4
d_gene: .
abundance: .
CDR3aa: CASSDPYSEQFF

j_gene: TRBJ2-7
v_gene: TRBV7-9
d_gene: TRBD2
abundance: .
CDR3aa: CASSLGLADYNEQYF

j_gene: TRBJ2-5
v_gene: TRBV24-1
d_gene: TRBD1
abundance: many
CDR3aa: CATSDTGTGPETQYF

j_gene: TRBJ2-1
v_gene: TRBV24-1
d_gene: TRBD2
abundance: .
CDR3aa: CATIAGVAYNEQFF

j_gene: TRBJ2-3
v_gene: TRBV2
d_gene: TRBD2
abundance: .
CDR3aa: CASSGTSGTDTQYF

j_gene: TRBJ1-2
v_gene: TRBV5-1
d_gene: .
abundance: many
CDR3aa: CASSLDIGGVGYGYTF

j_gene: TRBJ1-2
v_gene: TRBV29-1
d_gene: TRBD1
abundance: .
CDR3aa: CSSRDRGNYGYTF

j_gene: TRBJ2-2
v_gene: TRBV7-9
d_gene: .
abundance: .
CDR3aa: CASSQVVGELFF

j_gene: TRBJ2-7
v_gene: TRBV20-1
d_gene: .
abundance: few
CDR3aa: CSARDIGYEQYF

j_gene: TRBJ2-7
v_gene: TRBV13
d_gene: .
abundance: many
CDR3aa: CASSLGRSGLYF

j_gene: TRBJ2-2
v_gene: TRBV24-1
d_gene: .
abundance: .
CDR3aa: CATSDQIAGGYNEQFFGELFF

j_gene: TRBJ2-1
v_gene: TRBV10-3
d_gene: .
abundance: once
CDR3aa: CAISESSDSYNEQFF

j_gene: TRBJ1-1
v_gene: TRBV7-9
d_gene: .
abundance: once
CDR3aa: CASSSPSVTHTEAFF

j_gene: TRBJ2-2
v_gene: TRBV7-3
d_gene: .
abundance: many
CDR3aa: CASSGQGDVGELFF

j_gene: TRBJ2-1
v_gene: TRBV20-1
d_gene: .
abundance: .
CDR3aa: CSAISGEQFF

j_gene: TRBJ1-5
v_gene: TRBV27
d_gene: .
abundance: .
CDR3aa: CASSLSPHSNQPQHF

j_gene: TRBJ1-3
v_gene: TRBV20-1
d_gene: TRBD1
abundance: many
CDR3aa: CSARGQGSSSGNTIYF

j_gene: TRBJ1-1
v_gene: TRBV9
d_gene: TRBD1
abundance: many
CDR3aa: CASSRQGGNTEAFF

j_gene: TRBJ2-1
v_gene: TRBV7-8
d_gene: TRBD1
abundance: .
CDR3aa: CASSLEGTGGNEQFF

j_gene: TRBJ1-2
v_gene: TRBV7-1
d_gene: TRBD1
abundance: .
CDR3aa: CASSSRDRGYGYTF

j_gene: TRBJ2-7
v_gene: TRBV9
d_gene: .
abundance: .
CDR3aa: CASSVATGSVEQYF

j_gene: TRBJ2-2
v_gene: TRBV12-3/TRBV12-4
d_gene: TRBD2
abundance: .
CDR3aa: CASRRGNTGELSW

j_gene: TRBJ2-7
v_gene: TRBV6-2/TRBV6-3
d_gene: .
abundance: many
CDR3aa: CASSYRDTYEQYF

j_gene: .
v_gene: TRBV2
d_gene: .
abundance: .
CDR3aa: CASSPDVNNEQFF

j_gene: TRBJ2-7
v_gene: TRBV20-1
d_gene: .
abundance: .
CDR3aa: CSARSSGSYEQYF

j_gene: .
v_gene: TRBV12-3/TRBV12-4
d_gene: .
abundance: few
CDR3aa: CASSPSRNEQFF

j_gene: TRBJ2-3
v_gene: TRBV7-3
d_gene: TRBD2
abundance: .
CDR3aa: CASSLLGGRSTDTQYF

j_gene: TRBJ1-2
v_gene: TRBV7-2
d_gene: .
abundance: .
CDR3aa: CASSLEKESGGYGYTF

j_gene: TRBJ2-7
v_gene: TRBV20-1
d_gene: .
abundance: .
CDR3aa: CSARPRLSTDTQYF

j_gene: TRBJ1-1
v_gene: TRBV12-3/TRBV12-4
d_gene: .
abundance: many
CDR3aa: CASSLFAGHEAFF

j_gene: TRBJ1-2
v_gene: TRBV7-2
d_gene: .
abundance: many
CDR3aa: CASSLDEGNGYTF

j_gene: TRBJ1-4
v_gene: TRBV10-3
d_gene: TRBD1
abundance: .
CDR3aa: CAIRMGQFDEKLFF

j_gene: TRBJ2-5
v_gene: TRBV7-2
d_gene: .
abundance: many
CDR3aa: CASSPWGYQETQYF

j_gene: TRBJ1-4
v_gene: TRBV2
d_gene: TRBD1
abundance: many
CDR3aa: CASSFRTGEEEKLFF

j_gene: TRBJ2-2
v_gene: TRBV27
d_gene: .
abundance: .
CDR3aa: CASRVTGSGELFF

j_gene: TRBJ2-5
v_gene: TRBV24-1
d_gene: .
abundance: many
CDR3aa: CATSDTRQDQETQYF

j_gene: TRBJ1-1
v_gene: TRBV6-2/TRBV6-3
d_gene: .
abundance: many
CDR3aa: CATSWTVMNTEAFF